Listed below are T cell receptor beta chains from one sample, sequenced in a study of cytomegalovirus exposure and HLA in healthy donors. The table came from immunoSEQ multiplex PCR; TCRdb's copy has only in-frame clones and leaves some out. Of roughly 110,000 clones detected, less than 90% appear once; the ten largest clones hold about 2%. Sequences were obtained from PBMCs. The receptor source for this set is a woman aged 18-29 years in good health and CMV-seropositive. Each CDR3 is given with its conserved first and last residue. D genes are given only for firm matches.

CASSMGQGTNTEAFF | TGTGCCAGCAGTATGGGACAGGGGACCAACACTGAAGCTTTCTTT | TRBV2 | TRBD1 | TRBJ1-1
CAISEGTGTDEQYF | TGTGCCATCAGTGAGGGGACAGGAACGGACGAGCAGTACTTC | TRBV10-3 | TRBD1 | TRBJ2-7
CASSLGQGADTQYF | TGCGCCAGCAGCCTAGGACAGGGTGCAGATACGCAGTATTTT | TRBV5-1 | TRBD1 | TRBJ2-3
CASVPAGTSYTEAFF | TGTGCCAGCGTCCCGGCAGGGACTTCATACACTGAAGCTTTCTTT | TRBV2 | NA | TRBJ1-1
CASSLAQSHTEAFF | TGTGCCAGCAGCTTGGCTCAGTCCCACACTGAAGCTTTCTTT | TRBV5-4 | NA | TRBJ1-1
CASSLPTYGYTF | TGTGCCAGCAGCTTGCCCACTTATGGCTACACCTTC | TRBV5-4 | NA | TRBJ1-2
CASSIGAVLGYTF | TGTGCCAGTAGTATTGGGGCAGTTCTTGGCTACACCTTC | TRBV19 | NA | TRBJ1-2
CASRPRDQGQPQHF | TGTGCCAGCAGGCCTAGGGACCAGGGGCAGCCCCAGCATTTT | TRBV28 | NA | TRBJ1-5
CASSFIAGSTDTQYF | TGTGCCAGCAGCTTCATAGCGGGGAGCACAGATACGCAGTATTTT | TRBV5-4 | TRBD2 | TRBJ2-3
CASSSWHDFEKLFF | TGTGCCAGCAGTTCTTGGCACGACTTCGAAAAACTGTTTTTT | TRBV27 | NA | TRBJ1-4
CASSILAGRSYEQYF | TGTGCCAGTAGTATCCTAGCGGGGAGATCCTACGAGCAGTACTTC | TRBV19 | TRBD2 | TRBJ2-7